Described below is a single TCR beta chain sequence and its context. This sample is drawn from a study of T cell changes during pregnancy in multiple sclerosis. The assay was immunoSEQ multiplex PCR, and TCRdb's table has in-frame clones only and misses some. The data show 70,000 to 95,000 clones, 90% to 95% seen once. V lost 1 base, J lost 5 bases, and 14 bases lay in between. From germline, CDR1 is SGHTA and CDR2 FQGNSA. CDR3 length: 16 amino acids. The sequenced sample was peripheral blood, obtained in the second trimester of pregnancy. This TCR came from a female donor in good health, enrolled as a control in a pregnancy study. The chain combines TRBV7-2 with TRBJ1-4; D is unclear. CDR3 region: CASSLGRPQRNEKLFF. The CDR3 DNA follows: TGTGCCAGCAGCTTAGGAAGGCCACAGAGAAATGAAAAACTGTTTTTT.